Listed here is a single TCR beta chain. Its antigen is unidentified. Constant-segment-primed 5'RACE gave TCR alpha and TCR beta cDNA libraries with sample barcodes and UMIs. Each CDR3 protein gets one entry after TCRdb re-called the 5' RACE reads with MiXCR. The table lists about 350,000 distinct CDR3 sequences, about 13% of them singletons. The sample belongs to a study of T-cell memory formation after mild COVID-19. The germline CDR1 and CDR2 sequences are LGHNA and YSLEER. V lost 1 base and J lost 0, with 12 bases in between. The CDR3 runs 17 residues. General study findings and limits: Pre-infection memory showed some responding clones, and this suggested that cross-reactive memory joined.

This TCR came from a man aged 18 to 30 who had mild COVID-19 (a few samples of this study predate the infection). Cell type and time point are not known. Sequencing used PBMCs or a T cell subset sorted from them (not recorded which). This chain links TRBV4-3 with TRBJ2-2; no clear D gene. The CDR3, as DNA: TGCGCCAGCAGCCAAGGGTACGAGGCTGCGAACACCGGGGAGCTGTTTTTT. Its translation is CASSQGYEAANTGELFF.